The source of this T cell receptor (beta chain) is a study of identical twins. A single record per CDR3 protein comes from TCRdb applying MiXCR to the 5' RACE reads. The sample has more than 1.5 million distinct CDR3 sequences, under 35% seen once. This clonotype occurred a few times. Its specificity is unknown. Study outcomes and limitations: The more abundant beta clonotypes in cord blood had fewer insertions, and memory repertoires did not show this.

This clonotype originated in a newborn girl in good health. Source material: cord blood.

CDR3 region: CASSPRRGVQPQHF. The DNA for the CDR3 is TGTGCCAGTAGTCCCCGTCGGGGCGTCCAGCCCCAGCATTTT. This rearrangement joins TRBV19 to TRBJ1-5; perhaps TRBD1 as D (5 bases). CDR1 and CDR2 from the germline V gene are LNHDA and SQIVND (reference sequence). V was pared by 5 bases and J by 7 bases, with 15 bases between. CDR3 size: 14 residues.